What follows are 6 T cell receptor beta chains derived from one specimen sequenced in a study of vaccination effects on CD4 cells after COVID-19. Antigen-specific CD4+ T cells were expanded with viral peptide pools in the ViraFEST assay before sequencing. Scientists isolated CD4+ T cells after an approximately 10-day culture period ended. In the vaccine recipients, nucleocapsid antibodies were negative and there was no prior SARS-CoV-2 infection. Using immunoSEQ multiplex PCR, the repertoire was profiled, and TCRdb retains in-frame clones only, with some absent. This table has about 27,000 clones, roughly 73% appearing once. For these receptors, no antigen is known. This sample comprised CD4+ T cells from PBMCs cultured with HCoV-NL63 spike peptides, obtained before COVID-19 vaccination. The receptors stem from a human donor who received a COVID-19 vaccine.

CDR3 sequence: CASSLVGIDTQYF. The CDR3 DNA reads as TGTGCCAGCAGCTTAGTCGGTATAGATACGCAGTATTTT. The chain recombines TRBV7-2 with TRBJ2-3, with D uncertain. The CDR3 is made up of 13 amino acids. Trimming took off 1 base at V and 5 bases at J, with 7 bases between the two ends. Germline V CDR1 and CDR2: SGHTA, FQGNSA.

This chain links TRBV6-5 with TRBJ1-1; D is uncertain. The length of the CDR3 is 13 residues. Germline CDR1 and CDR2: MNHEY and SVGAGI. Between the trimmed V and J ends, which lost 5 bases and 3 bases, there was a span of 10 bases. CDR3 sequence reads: CASSPRGYTEAFF. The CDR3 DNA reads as TGTGCCAGCAGTCCCCGGGGTTACACTGAAGCTTTCTTT.

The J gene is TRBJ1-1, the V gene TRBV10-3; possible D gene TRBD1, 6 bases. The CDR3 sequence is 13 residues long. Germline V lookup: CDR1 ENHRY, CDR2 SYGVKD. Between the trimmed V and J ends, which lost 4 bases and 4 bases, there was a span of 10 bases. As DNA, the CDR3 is TGTGCCATCAGTGTCCAGGGGTTCACTGAAGCTTTCTTT. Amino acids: CAISVQGFTEAFF.

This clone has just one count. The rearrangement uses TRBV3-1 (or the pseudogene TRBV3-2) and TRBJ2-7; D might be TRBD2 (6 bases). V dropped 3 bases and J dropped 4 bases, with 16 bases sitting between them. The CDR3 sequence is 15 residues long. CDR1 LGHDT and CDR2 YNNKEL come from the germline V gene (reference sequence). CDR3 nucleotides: TGTGCCAGCAGCCACCTCATTAGCGGAGGTTACGAGCAGTACTTC. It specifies CASSHLISGGYEQYF.

CDR3 amino acids: CASRSGDTEAFF. The CDR3 DNA is TGCGCCAGCCGTTCAGGGGACACTGAAGCTTTCTTT. The chain uses TRBV5-1 and TRBJ1-1; TRBD1 is a possible D gene (6 bases). Between the trimmed V and J ends, which lost 7 bases and 3 bases, there was a span of 10 bases. Germline lookup yields CDR1 SGHRS and CDR2 YFSETQ. The CDR3 spans 12 residues.

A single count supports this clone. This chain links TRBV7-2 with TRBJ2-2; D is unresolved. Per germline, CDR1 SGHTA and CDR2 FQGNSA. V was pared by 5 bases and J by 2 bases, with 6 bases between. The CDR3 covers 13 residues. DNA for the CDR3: TGTGCCAGCAGCCCCGGAAACACCGGGGAGCTGTTTTTT. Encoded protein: CASSPGNTGELFF.